The 18 T cell receptor beta chains below were found in one sample sequenced in a study of monozygotic twins with inflammatory bowel disease. One entry per CDR3 protein, without DNA, is what TCRdb gives after re-calling the 5' RACE reads. The table lists 110,000 to 150,000 distinct CDR3 sequences, with 0.95% to 1.5% in the top ten. Sequencing was done on a sample of blood. These TCRs come from a human donor with ulcerative colitis or Crohn's disease, or a healthy co-twin of an affected twin (not recorded which).

The J gene is TRBJ2-1, the V gene TRBV4-2; without DNA, the TCRdb call of TRBD1 cannot be checked. The CDR3 length is 15 residues. The germline CDR1 and CDR2 sequences are LGHNA and YNFKEQ. The CDR3 sequence is CASSQVGTLNNEQFF.

The V and J genes are TRBV25-1 and TRBJ1-1; the D call from TCRdb, TRBD1, cannot be confirmed without DNA. This CDR3 is built from 12 residues. Germline V gene data show CDR1 as MGHDK and CDR2 as SYGVNS. CDR3 region: CASSGGQSEAFF.

The gene calls are TRBV2 and TRBJ2-7. The germline gives CDR1 SNHLY, CDR2 FYNNEI. The CDR3 totals 15 residues. CDR3 region: CASSLQTVASYEQYF. The complete variable domain, with remaining parts taken from reference TRBV2 and TRBJ2-7, reads EPEVTQTPSHQVTQMGQEVILRCVPISNHLYFYWYRQILGQKVEFLVSFYNNEISEKSEIFDDQFSVERPDGSNFTLKIRSTKLEDSAMYFCASSLQTVASYEQYFGPGTRLTVT.

The rearrangement joins TRBV7-8 to TRBJ2-1; TCRdb outputs TRBD2, but without DNA this stays unchecked. Germline CDR1 SGHVS, CDR2 FQNEAQ. This CDR3 has 18 amino acids. This chain's CDR3 is CASSLAHAGAGSYNEQFF.

The rearrangement links TRBV20-1 to TRBJ2-7; the D call from TCRdb, TRBD1, cannot be confirmed without DNA. There are 13 residues in the CDR3. Germline CDR1 DFQATT, CDR2 SNEGSKA (reference sequence). CDR3 in amino acids: CSAGRGSSYEQYF.

This sequence joins TRBV27 and TRBJ2-6; there is no DNA to check the TCRdb D call of TRBD2. The CDR3 runs 18 residues. Per germline, CDR1 MNHEY and CDR2 SMNVEV (reference sequence). CDR3 amino acids: CASSSPGLINSGANVLTF.

CDR3 amino acids: CASSAGGYEQYF. The chain links TRBV12-3 or TRBV12-4 to TRBJ2-7; no DNA is available, so the TRBD1 call from TCRdb remains unchecked. The length of the CDR3 is 12 residues.

The chain employs TRBV18 and TRBJ2-4; TCRdb outputs TRBD1, but without DNA this stays unchecked. The CDR3 totals 15 residues. Germline V gene lookup returns CDR1 KGHSH and CDR2 LQKENI. The CDR3 reads CASSPLRDRGNIQYF.

The gene calls are TRBV7-2 and TRBJ2-5; TCRdb names TRBD2, which stays unverified in the absence of DNA. Germline CDR1 reads SGHTA; CDR2 reads FQGNSA. The CDR3 loop spans 12 amino acids. CDR3 in amino acids: CASSALEGTQYF.

V gene TRBV10-3 combines with J gene TRBJ1-2; the D call from TCRdb, TRBD1, cannot be confirmed without DNA. The CDR3 has 12 amino acids. CDR1 ENHRY and CDR2 SYGVKD come from the germline V gene. The CDR3 is CASRDGDYGYTF.

The genes are TRBV12-3 or TRBV12-4 and TRBJ1-5; TCRdb's D gene call, TRBD1, goes unchecked for lack of DNA. CDR3 length equals 16 residues. This chain's CDR3 is CASSFGGRESNQPQHF.

The J gene is TRBJ2-2, the V gene TRBV7-9. Per germline, CDR1 SEHNR and CDR2 FQNEAQ (reference sequence). This CDR3 is 16 amino acids long. The CDR3: CASSLWVSADTGELFF.

The chain has TRBV20-1 and TRBJ1-2. The CDR3 runs 11 residues. CDR1 and CDR2 (germline): DFQATT, SNEGSKA (reference sequence). This CDR3 reads CSAQDTYGYTF.

This rearrangement joins TRBV12-3 or TRBV12-4 to TRBJ1-4. CDR3 length equals 14 residues. CDR3 protein: CASSSREGREKLFF.

This sequence joins TRBV20-1 and TRBJ1-5; TCRdb names TRBD1, which stays unverified in the absence of DNA. This CDR3 region has 13 residues. Germline CDR1 and CDR2: DFQATT and SNEGSKA (reference sequence). The chain's CDR3 is CSASTGGNQPQHF.

The chain employs TRBV27 and TRBJ2-7; TCRdb outputs TRBD1, but without DNA this stays unchecked. From germline, CDR1 is MNHEY and CDR2 SMNVEV (reference sequence). This CDR3 is built from 14 residues. Here the CDR3 reads CASSLYGTVYEQYF.

The V gene is TRBV10-3, the J gene TRBJ1-1. The CDR3 is made up of 14 amino acids. Per germline, CDR1 ENHRY and CDR2 SYGVKD. Here the CDR3 reads CAISANQGNTEAFF.

The chain links TRBV9 to TRBJ1-4; TCRdb selects TRBD1, and the lack of DNA leaves this call unchecked. The CDR3 extends over 15 amino acids. Germline CDR1 reads SGDLS; CDR2 reads YYNGEE. Here the CDR3 reads CASSVEGQVNEKLFF.